This TCR beta chain was observed in a study of CD8+ T cells in alopecia areata. Study-level points and caveats: Higher clonality and more expanded CD8+ clones appeared in lesional than normal scalp.

Sequencing templates came from extracted RNA that was reverse transcribed into cDNA. Measured with immunoSEQ multiplex PCR; TCRdb has only the in-frame clones, and not every one. In the table there are 150,000 or so clones, about 90% of which are singletons. The CDR3 consists of 16 residues. Germline V gene lookup returns CDR1 SGHVS and CDR2 FNYEAQ. Deletions cut 1 base from V and 2 bases from J, with 12 bases between. In the case of this clone: No antigen is known for it.

The source is a human donor with alopecia areata. This rearrangement joins TRBV7-6 to TRBJ2-1, with TRBD1 as a possible D gene (5 bases). The input for sequencing was CD8+ T cells sorted from blood, taken at week 0. CDR3 sequence reads: CASSLGAGYTYNEQFF. CDR3 nucleotides: TGTGCCAGCAGCTTAGGGGCAGGGTACACCTACAATGAGCAGTTCTTC.